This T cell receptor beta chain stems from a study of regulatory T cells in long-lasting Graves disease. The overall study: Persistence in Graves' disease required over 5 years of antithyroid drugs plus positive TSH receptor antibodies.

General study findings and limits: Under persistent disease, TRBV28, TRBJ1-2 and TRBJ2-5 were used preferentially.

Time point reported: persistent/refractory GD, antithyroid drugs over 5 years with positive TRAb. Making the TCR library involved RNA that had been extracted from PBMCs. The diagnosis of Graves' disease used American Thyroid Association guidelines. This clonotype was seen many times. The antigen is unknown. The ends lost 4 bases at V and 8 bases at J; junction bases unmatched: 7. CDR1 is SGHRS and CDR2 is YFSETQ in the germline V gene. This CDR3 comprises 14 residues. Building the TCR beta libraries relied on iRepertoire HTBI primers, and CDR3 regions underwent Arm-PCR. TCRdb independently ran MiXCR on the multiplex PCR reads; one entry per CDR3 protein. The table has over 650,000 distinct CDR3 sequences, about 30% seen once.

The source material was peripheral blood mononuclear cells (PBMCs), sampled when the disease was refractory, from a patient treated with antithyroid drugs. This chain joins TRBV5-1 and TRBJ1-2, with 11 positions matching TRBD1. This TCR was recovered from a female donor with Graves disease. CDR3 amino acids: CASSHGQGAGGYTF. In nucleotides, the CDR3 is TGCGCCAGCAGCCACGGACAGGGGGCTGGGGGCTACACCTTC.